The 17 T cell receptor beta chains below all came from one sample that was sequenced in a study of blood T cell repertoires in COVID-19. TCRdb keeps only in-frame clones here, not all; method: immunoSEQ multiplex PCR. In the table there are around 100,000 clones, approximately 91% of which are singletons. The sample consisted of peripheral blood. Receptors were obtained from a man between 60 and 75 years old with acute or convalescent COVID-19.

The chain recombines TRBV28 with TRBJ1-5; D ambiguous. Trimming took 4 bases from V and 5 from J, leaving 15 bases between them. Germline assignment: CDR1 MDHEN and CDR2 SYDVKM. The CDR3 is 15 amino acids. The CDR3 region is CASSSDNRNYQPQHF. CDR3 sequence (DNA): TGTGCCAGCAGTTCCGACAACAGAAATTATCAGCCCCAGCATTTT.

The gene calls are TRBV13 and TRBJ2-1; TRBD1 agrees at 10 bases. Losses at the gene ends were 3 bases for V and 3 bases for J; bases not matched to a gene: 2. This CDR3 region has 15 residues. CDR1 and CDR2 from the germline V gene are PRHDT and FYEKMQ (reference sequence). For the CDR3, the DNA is TGTGCCAGCAGCTTGACAGGGGGCGACTACAATGAGCAGTTCTTC. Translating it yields CASSLTGGDYNEQFF.

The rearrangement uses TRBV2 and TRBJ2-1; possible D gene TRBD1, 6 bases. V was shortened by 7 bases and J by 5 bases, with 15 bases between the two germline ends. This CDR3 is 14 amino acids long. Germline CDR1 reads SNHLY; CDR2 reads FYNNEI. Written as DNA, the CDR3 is TGTGCCAGCATGAGTGAGACAGGACACAATGAGCAGTTCTTC. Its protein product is CASMSETGHNEQFF.

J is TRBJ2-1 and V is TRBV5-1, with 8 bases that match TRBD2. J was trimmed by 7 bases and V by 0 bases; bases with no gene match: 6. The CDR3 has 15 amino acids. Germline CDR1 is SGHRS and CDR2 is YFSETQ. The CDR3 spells CASSLGPGGQNEQFF. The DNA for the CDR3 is TGCGCCAGCAGCTTGGGACCGGGAGGGCAGAATGAGCAGTTCTTC.

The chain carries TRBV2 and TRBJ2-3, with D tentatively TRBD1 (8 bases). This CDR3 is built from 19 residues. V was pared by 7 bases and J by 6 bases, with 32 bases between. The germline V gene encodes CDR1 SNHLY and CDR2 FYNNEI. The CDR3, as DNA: TGTGCCAGCACTTTCTCGGGGGGAGCAGGGGGCATTTTGGCGGATACGCAGTATTTT. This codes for CASTFSGGAGGILADTQYF.

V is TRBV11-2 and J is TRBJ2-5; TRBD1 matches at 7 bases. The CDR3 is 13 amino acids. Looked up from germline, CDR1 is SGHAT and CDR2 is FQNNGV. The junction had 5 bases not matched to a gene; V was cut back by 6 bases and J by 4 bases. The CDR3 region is CASRFTGVETQYF. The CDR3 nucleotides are TGTGCCAGCAGATTCACAGGGGTAGAGACCCAGTACTTC.

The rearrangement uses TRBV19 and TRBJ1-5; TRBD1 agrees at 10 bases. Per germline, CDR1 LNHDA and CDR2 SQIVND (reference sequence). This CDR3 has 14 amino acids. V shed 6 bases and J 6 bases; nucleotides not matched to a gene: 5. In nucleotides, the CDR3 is TGTGCCAGTAGCGACAGGGGGCGCGGTCAGCCCCAGCATTTT. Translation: CASSDRGRGQPQHF.

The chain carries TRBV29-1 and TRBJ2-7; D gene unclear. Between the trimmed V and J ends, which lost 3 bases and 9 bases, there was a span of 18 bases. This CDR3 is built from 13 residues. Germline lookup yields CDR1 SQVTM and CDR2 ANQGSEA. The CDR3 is CSVDLSAVGRQYF. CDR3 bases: TGCAGCGTTGATCTGAGCGCGGTGGGTCGGCAGTACTTC.

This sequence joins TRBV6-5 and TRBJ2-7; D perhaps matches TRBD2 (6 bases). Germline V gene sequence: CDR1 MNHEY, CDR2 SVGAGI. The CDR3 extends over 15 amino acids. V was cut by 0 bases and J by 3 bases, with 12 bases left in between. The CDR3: CASSYSLLALYEQYF. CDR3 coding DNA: TGTGCCAGCAGTTACTCGTTACTAGCTCTCTACGAGCAGTACTTC.

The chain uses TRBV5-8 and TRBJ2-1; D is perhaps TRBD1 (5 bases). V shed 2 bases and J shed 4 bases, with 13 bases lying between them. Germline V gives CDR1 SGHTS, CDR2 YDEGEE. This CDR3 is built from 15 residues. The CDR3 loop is CASSFRQTSYNEQFF. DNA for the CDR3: TGTGCCAGCAGCTTCCGACAGACCAGTTACAATGAGCAGTTCTTC.

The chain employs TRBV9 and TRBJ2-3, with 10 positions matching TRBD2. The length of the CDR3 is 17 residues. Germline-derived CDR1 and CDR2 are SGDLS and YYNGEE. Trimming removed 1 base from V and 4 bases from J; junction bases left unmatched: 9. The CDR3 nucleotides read TGTGCCAGCAGCGTAACCCCGAGGCTAGCGGGAGCAGATACGCAGTATTTT. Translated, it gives CASSVTPRLAGADTQYF.

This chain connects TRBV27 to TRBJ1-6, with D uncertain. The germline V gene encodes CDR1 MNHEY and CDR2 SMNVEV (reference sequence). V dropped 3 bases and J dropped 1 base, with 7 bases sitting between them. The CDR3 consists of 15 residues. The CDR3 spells CASSLRNSYNSPLHF. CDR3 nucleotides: TGTGCCAGCAGTTTGCGCAATTCCTATAATTCACCCCTCCACTTT.

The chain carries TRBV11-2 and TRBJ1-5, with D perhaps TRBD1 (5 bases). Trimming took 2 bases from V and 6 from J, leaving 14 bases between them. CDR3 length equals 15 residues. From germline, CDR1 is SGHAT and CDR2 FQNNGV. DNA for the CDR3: TGTGCCAGCAGCTTACTGGGGGGAAGGGGTCAGCCCCAGCATTTT. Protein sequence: CASSLLGGRGQPQHF.

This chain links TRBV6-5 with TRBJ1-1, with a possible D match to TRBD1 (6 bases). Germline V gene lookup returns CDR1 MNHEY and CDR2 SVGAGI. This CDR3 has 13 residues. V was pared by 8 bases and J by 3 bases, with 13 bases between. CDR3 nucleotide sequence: TGTGCCAGCTACTGGAACAGGGACACTGAAGCTTTCTTT. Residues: CASYWNRDTEAFF.

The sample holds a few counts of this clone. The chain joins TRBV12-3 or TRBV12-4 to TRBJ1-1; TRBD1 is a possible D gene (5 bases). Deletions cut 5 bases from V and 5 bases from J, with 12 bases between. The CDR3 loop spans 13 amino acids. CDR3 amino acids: CASSRGSFTEAFF. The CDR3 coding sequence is TGTGCCAGCAGTAGGGGCTCCTTTACTGAAGCTTTCTTT.

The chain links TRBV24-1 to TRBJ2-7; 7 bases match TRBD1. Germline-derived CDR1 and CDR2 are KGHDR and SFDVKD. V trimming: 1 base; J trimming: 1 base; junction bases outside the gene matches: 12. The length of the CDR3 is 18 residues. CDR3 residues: CATSDLSTGREWSYEQYF. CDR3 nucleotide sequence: TGTGCCACCAGTGATTTATCGACAGGGAGAGAATGGTCCTACGAGCAGTACTTC.

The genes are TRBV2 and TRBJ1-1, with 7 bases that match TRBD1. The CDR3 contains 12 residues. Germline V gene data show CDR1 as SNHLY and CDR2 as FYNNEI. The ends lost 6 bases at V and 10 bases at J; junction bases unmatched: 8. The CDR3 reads CASRGDSEVAFF. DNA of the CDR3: TGTGCCAGCAGGGGGGACAGCGAGGTAGCTTTCTTT.